This T cell receptor beta chain was obtained from a study of graft-versus-host responses after intestinal transplantation. Study information: Multivisceral, liver-intestinal, or isolated intestinal transplants were performed in recipients. Study conclusions and caveats: High graft-versus-host to host-versus-graft clonal ratios were seen in allografts of patients with graft-donor T cell macrochimerism. After transplant, early declines in HvG clones were associated with peak levels of circulating GvH clones.

There were 200,000 CFSE-labeled responder cells plated together with 200,000 irradiated, violet-dye-labeled stimulator cells. Sorting was performed after the reaction on proliferating CFSE-low CD3+CD4+ and CD3+CD8+ responders. Germline CDR1 MNHEY, CDR2 SVGAGI. The CDR3 extends over 14 amino acids. Trimming took 6 bases from V and 4 from J; bases not matched to a gene: 5. Data came from immunoSEQ multiplex PCR; TCRdb stores just in-frame clones and leaves some out. The table has approximately 21,000 clones, about 48% seen once; the top ten hold approximately 1.3%. This clone has just one count. Sequencing was performed on alloreactive CD8+ T cells from a mixed lymphocyte reaction culture, taken before transplantation. Subset: CFSE-low proliferating T cells sorted from roughly six-day pre-transplant mixed lymphocyte reaction (GvH or HvG direction). The TCR was taken from a human patient who was an organ donor for intestinal transplantation. This rearrangement joins TRBV6-5 to TRBJ1-2; 10 positions agree with TRBD1. In nucleotides, the CDR3 is TGTGCCAGCAGCCCCGGGACAGGGGTCTATGGCTACACCTTC. This gives the protein CASSPGTGVYGYTF.